The TCR beta chain under discussion was sequenced for a study of T cells in Graves' hyperthyroidism and ophthalmopathy. This clonotype was picked up many times. Germline assignment: CDR1 LGHDT and CDR2 YNNKEL (reference sequence). The CDR3 runs 14 residues. Trimming pared 6 bases from V and 1 base from J, leaving 12 bases between. Thyroid ultrasound and orbital computed tomography, with clinical symptoms and serum thyroxine and TRAb, informed diagnoses. Amplification of TCR beta CDR3 regions used RNA as the template. An initial round of RT-PCR targeting the TCR CDR3 relied on the HTBI primer set. A single record per CDR3 protein comes from TCRdb applying MiXCR to the multiplex PCR reads. The sample shows almost 250,000 distinct CDR3 sequences, around 24% of them seen only once.

The TCR comes from a woman in her forties with Graves' ophthalmopathy. The specimen was blood. The V gene is TRBV3-1, the J gene TRBJ1-1, with D possibly matching TRBD1 (6 bases). CDR3: CASSRRGGNTEAFF. CDR3 in DNA: TGTGCCAGCAGTCGACGAGGGGGGAACACTGAAGCTTTCTTT.